This passage covers 5 T cell receptor beta chains from one sample sequenced in a study of blood T cell repertoires in COVID-19. Measured with immunoSEQ multiplex PCR; TCRdb has only the in-frame clones, and not every one. The sample holds roughly 60,000 clones, roughly 90% seen once. Sequencing was carried out using peripheral blood. These receptors were taken from a human donor in a cohort sampled during active COVID-19.

The chain is built from TRBV4-1 and TRBJ2-1; 7 nucleotides line up with TRBD2. V gave up 6 bases and J gave up 0 bases; unmatched junction bases: 2. Germline CDR1 MGHRA, CDR2 YSYEKL. The CDR3 runs 14 residues. DNA for the CDR3: TGCGCCAGCAGGCTAGCGGACTCCTACAATGAGCAGTTCTTC. This codes for CASRLADSYNEQFF.

The rearrangement joins TRBV7-9 to TRBJ1-6, with unresolved D. The CDR3 consists of 18 residues. Looked up from germline, CDR1 is SEHNR and CDR2 is FQNEAQ (reference sequence). With 2 bases removed from V and 0 bases from J, the gap between germline ends came to 14 bases. CDR3: CASSLSHSSSSYNSPLHF. CDR3 nucleotides: TGTGCCAGCAGCTTATCGCATAGTTCGAGCTCCTATAATTCACCCCTCCACTTT.

The chain couples TRBV19 to TRBJ1-4; D not certain. CDR3 length: 14 amino acids. Germline values: CDR1 LNHDA, CDR2 SQIVND (reference sequence). Trimming shortened V by 6 bases and J by 1 base, and 9 bases separated the two germline ends. The CDR3 bases are TGTGCCAGTAGCACGACACAAACTAATGAAAAACTGTTTTTT. It specifies CASSTTQTNEKLFF. Filled out from reference TRBV19 and TRBJ1-4, the complete variable domain reads DGGITQSPKYLFRKEGQNVTLSCEQNLNHDAMYWYRQDPGQGLRLIYYSQIVNDFQKGDIAEGYSVSREKKESFPLTVTSAQKNPTAFYLCASSTTQTNEKLFFGSGTQLSVL.

The rearrangement uses TRBV10-3 and TRBJ2-7, with 7 bases that match TRBD2. The junction had 6 bases not matched to a gene; V was cut back by 7 bases and J by 0 bases. The CDR3 consists of 14 residues. Looked up from germline, CDR1 is ENHRY and CDR2 is SYGVKD. The CDR3 DNA reads as TGTGCCATCAAGGTAGGCGGGAGCTCCTACGAGCAGTACTTC. Protein: CAIKVGGSSYEQYF.

V gene TRBV7-9 combines with J gene TRBJ2-7; a weak D match, TRBD2 (6 bases). Germline CDR1 SEHNR, CDR2 FQNEAQ (reference sequence). The V gene lost 5 bases and the J gene lost 0 bases, with 17 bases spanning the gap. The length of the CDR3 is 16 residues. The CDR3 DNA is TGTGCCAGCAGCCTCAGAGCGGGCGATAGCTCCTACGAGCAGTACTTC. Its protein is CASSLRAGDSSYEQYF.